The TCR beta chain described here comes from a study of identical twins. Findings of the study overall: With abundant cord blood beta clonotypes, insertions were fewer; memory repertoires showed no such pattern. The models gave estimates that fell short of the out-of-frame TCR alpha sharing seen in monozygotic twins. Out-of-frame alpha sequences common to twins were enriched for low generation probability.

This clonotype was observed a handful of times. The target antigen is unknown. TCRdb analysed the 5' RACE reads with MiXCR anew, one entry per CDR3 protein. The data contain 690,000 or so distinct CDR3 sequences, under 9% of them seen just once; the ten biggest clones take up 0.8% to 1%. Healthy Caucasians alone served as donors. The V end was cut by 0 bases, the J end by 1 base, with 11 bases between. CDR1 SGDLS and CDR2 YYNGEE come from the germline V gene. The CDR3 has 16 amino acids. This same sample was also part of a study on yellow fever vaccine responses in identical twins.

The chain joins TRBV9 to TRBJ2-1, with a possible D match to TRBD2 (7 bases). Sequenced: PBMCs. The TCR comes from a woman between 18 and 29 years old in good health. The CDR3 coding sequence is TGTGCCAGCAGCGTAGCTGGGGGGGCGTCCTACAATGAGCAGTTCTTC. This sequence encodes CASSVAGGASYNEQFF.